Here is one T cell receptor (beta chain) with its context. The sample originates from a study of blood T cell repertoires in COVID-19. Germline CDR1 and CDR2: SGHVS and FQNEAQ. This CDR3 is built from 16 residues. The V segment lost 1 base and the J segment 4 bases; nucleotides outside the gene matches: 7. Data came from immunoSEQ multiplex PCR; TCRdb stores just in-frame clones and leaves some out. The sample shows about 380,000 clones, around 84% of them seen only once. The gene calls are TRBV7-8 and TRBJ2-7; 10 bases agree with TRBD1. The material sequenced was peripheral blood. The TCR originated in a woman aged 18-29 years with acute or convalescent COVID-19. The CDR3 DNA follows: TGTGCCAGCAGCTTAGTGGGGACAGGGGCGGTATACGAGCAGTACTTC. Residues: CASSLVGTGAVYEQYF.